The present T cell receptor beta chain was sequenced within a study of CD8+ T cells in alopecia areata. The study's findings and limits: Mice showed TCR sharing more clearly than patients did, possibly owing to HLA.

As to this clone: Its cognate antigen is unknown.

RNA extraction and reverse transcription yielded cDNA as sequencing template. Generated by immunoSEQ multiplex PCR, the TCRdb table keeps only in-frame clones and is missing some. The profile shows 150,000 or so clones, 50% to 60% of them singletons. This receptor was identified in a human donor in good health. The sequenced sample was CD4+ T cells sorted from blood.

In DNA form, the CDR3 reads TGCGCCAGCAGCTTGCTCCCGCTAGCGGGAGGGATCTACGAGCAGTACTTC. This gives the protein CASSLLPLAGGIYEQYF. The chain is built from TRBV5-1 and TRBJ2-7; 12 bases fit TRBD2. This CDR3 is 17 amino acids long. Trimming at V came to 1 base and at J to 3 bases, leaving 8 bases not matched to a gene. The germline V gene encodes CDR1 SGHRS and CDR2 YFSETQ.